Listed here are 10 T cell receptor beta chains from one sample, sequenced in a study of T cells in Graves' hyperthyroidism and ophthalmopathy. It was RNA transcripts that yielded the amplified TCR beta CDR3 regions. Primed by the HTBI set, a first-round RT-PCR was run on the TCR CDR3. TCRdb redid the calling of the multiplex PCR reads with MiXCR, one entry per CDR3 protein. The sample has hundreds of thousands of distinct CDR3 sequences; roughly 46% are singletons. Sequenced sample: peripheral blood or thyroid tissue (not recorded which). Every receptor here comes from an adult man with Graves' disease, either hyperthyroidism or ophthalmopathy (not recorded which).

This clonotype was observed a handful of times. CDR3 loop: CSARDRGGARETQYF. The CDR3 nucleotides are TGCAGTGCTAGAGATCGCGGGGGGGCGAGGGAGACCCAGTACTTC. The V call is TRBV20-1, the J call TRBJ2-5, with TRBD2 identical over 9 bases. Germline V gives CDR1 DFQATT, CDR2 SNEGSKA (reference sequence). The junction had 7 bases not matched to a gene; V was cut back by 0 bases and J by 5 bases. The CDR3 spans 15 residues.

The CDR3, as DNA: TGTGCCAGCTCGGACCAACGTGGTAATTCACCCCTCCACTTT. Translation: CASSDQRGNSPLHF. The chain is built from TRBV25-1 and TRBJ1-6; D unresolved. Germline CDR1 and CDR2: MGHDK and SYGVNS. Trimming took 8 bases from V and 6 from J, leaving 14 bases between them. The length of the CDR3 is 14 residues. The variable domain in full, completed from reference TRBV25-1 and TRBJ1-6, reads EADIYQTPRYLVIGTGKKITLECSQTMGHDKMYWYQQDPGMELHLIHYSYGVNSTEKGDLSSESTVSRIRTEHFPLTLESARPSHTSQYLCASSDQRGNSPLHFGNGTRLTVT.

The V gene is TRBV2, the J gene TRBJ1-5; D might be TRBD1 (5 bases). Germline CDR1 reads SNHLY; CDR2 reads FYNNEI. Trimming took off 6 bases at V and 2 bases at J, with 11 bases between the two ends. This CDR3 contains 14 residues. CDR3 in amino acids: CASRQGKGNQPQHF. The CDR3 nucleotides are TGTGCCAGCAGGCAGGGTAAAGGCAATCAGCCCCAGCATTTT.

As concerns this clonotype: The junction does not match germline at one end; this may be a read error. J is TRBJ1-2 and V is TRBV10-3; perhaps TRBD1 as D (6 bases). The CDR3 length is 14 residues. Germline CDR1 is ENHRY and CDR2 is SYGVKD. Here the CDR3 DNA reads TGTGCCAGCAGTTACGATCAGGGGCAAGACGGCTACACCTTC. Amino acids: CASSYDQGQDGYTF.

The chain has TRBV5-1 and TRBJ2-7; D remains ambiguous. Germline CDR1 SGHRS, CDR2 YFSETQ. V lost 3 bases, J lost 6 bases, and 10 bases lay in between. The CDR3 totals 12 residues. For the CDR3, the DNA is TGCGCCAGCAGCTATGCTTCGGGCGAGCAGTACTTC. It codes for CASSYASGEQYF.

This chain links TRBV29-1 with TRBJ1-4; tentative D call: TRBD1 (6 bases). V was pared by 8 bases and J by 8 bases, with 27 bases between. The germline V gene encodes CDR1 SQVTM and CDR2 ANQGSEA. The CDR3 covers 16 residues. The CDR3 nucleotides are TGCAGCACGGCCGGGACACCCCCCTATGGGGCGGAAAAACTGTTTTTT. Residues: CSTAGTPPYGAEKLFF.

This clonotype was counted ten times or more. CDR3 coding DNA: TGTGCCACCAGTGATGAACACTACGAGCAGTACTTC. It yields the protein CATSDEHYEQYF. This sequence joins TRBV24-1 and TRBJ2-7; D gene ambiguous. The CDR3 totals 12 residues. V was trimmed by 3 bases and J by 3 bases, leaving 5 bases between them. From germline, CDR1 is KGHDR and CDR2 SFDVKD.

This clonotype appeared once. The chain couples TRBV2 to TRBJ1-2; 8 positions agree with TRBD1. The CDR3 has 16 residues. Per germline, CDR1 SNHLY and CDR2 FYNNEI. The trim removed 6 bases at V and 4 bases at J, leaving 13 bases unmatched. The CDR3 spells CASSQGGGQGGYGYTF. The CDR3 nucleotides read TGTGCCAGCAGCCAAGGTGGAGGACAGGGCGGCTATGGCTACACCTTC.

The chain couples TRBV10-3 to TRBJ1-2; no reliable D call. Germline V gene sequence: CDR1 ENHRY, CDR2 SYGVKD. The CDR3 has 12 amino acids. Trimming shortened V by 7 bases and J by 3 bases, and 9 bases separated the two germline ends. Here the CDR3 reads CAITGSDYGYTF. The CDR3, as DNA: TGTGCCATCACCGGATCTGACTATGGCTACACCTTC.

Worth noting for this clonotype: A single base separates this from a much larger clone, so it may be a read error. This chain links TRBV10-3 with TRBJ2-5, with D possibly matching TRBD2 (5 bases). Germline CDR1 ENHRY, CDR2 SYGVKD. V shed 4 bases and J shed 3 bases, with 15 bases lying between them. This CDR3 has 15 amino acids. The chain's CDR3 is CAISGVSGGKETQYF. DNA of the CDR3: TGTGCCATCAGTGGAGTAAGCGGAGGAAAAGAGACCCAGTACTTC.